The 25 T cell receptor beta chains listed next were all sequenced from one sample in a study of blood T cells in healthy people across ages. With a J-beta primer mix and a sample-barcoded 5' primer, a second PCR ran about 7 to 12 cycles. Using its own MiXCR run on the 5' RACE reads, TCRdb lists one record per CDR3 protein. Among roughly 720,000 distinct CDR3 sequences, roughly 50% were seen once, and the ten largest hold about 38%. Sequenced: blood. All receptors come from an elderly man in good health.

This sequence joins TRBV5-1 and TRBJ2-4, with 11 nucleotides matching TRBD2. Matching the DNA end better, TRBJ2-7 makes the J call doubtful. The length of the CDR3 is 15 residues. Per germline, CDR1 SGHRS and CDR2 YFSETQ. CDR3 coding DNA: TGCGCCAGCAGGCAGGATCCCGGGACTAGCGGCGAGCAGTACTTC. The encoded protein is CASRQDPGTSGEQYF.

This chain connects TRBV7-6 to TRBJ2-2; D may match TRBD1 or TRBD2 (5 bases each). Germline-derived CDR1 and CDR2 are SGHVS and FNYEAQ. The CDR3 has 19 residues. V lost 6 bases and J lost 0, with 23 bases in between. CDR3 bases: TGTGCCAGCAGTCCCAGGGCTGCTGCGGGTCGGTCGAACACCGGGGAGCTGTTTTTT. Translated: CASSPRAAAGRSNTGELFF.

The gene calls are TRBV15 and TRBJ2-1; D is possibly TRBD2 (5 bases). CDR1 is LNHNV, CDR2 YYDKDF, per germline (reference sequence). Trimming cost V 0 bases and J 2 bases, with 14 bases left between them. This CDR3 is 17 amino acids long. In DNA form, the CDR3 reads TGTGCCACCAGCAGAGAGGGTTTTCGGGGAACCTACAATGAGCAGTTCTTC. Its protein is CATSREGFRGTYNEQFF.

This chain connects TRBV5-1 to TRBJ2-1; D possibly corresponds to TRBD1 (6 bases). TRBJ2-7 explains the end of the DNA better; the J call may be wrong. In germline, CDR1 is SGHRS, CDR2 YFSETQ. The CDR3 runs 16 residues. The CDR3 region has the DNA TGCGCCAGCAGTTTCGGAGTGGGACATACATACAATGAGCAGTACTTC. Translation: CASSFGVGHTYNEQYF.

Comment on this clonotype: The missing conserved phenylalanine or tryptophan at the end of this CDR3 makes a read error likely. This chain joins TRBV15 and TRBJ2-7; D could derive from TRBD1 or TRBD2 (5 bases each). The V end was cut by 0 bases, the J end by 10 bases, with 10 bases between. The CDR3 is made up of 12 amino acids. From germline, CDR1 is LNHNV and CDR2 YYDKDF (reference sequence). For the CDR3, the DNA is TGTGCCACCAGCAGAGATCGGGGCACCCAGTACTTA. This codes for CATSRDRGTQYL.

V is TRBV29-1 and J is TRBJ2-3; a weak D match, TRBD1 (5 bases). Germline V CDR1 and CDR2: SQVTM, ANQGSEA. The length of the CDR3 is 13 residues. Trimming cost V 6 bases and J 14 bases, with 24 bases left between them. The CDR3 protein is CSVSRQGDRYAYF. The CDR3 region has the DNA TGCAGCGTGTCCCGCCAGGGCGACAGATACGCGTATTTT.

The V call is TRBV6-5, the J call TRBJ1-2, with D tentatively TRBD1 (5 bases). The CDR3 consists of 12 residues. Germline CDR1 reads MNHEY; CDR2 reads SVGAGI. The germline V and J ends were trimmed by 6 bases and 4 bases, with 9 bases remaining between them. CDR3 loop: CASRKGLYGYTF. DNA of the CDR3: TGTGCCAGCAGGAAGGGACTCTATGGCTACACCTTC.

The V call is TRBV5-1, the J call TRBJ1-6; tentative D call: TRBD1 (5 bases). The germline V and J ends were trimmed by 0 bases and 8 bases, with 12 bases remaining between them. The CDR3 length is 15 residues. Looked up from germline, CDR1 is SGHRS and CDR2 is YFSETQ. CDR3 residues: CASSLGGREDSPLHF. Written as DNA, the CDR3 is TGCGCCAGCAGCTTGGGCGGCAGGGAAGATTCACCCCTCCACTTT.

The CDR3 loop reads CASSLTSAQETQFF. The CDR3 DNA is TGTGCCAGCAGCTTGACTAGCGCTCAAGAGACCCAGTTCTTC. The chain links TRBV7-9 to TRBJ2-1; 8 bases line up with TRBD2. Germline V gene sequence: CDR1 SEHNR, CDR2 FQNEAQ (reference sequence). The CDR3 is 14 residues long. V lost 3 bases, J lost 13 bases, and 11 bases stayed unmatched.

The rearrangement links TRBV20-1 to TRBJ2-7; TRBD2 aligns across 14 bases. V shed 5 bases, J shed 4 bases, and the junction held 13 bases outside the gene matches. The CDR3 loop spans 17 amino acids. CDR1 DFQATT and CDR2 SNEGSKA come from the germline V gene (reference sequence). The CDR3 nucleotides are TGCAGTGCTGAGCCCGGGACTAGCGGGAGTTTCTCGTACGAGCAGTACTTC. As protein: CSAEPGTSGSFSYEQYF.

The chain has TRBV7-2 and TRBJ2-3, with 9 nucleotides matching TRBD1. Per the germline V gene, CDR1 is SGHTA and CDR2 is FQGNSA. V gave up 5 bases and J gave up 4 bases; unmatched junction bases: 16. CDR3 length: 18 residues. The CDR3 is CASSGAPYRDRVPDTQYF. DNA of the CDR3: TGTGCCAGCAGCGGAGCCCCCTACCGGGACAGGGTGCCAGATACGCAGTATTTT.

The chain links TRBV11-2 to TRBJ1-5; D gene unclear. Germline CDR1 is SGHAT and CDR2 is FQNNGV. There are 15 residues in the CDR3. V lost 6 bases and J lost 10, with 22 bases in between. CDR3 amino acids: CASSQTAGPPSPQHF. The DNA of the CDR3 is TGTGCCAGCAGTCAAACGGCCGGGCCCCCCAGCCCCCAGCATTTT.

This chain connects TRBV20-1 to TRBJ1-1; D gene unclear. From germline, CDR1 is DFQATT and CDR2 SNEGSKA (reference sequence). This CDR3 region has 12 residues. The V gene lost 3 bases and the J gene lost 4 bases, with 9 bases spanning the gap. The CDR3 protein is CSASPLGTEAFF. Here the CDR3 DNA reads TGCAGTGCTAGTCCCCTGGGCACTGAAGCTTTCTTT.

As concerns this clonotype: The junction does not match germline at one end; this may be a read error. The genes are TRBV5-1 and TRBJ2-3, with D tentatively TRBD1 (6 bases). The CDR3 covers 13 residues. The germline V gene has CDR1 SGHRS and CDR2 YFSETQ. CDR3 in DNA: TGCGCCAGCAAACAGGGTAGTTCAGATATGCAGTATTTT. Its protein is CASKQGSSDMQYF.

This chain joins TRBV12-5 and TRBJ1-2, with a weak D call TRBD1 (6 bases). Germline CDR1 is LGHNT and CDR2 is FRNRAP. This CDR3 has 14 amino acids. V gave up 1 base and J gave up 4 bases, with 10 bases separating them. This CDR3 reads CASGLEQGAYGYTF. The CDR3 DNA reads TGTGCTAGTGGTTTGGAACAGGGAGCCTATGGCTACACCTTC.

This CDR3 reads CSAKGWGAAGELFF. The CDR3 region has the DNA TGCAGCGCCAAGGGGTGGGGGGCGGCCGGGGAGCTGTTTTTT. The chain recombines TRBV29-1 with TRBJ2-2; D may match TRBD1 or TRBD2 (6 bases each). Looked up from germline, CDR1 is SQVTM and CDR2 is ANQGSEA. The CDR3 extends over 14 amino acids. Between the trimmed V and J ends, which lost 7 bases and 6 bases, there was a span of 18 bases.

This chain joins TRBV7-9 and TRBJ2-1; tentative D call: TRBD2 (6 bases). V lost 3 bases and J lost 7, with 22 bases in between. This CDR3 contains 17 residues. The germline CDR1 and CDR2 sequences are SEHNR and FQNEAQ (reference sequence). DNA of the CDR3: TGTGCCAGCAGCTTTCGCGGGGTAGGCCCTCAACCGAATGAGCAGTTCTTC. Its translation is CASSFRGVGPQPNEQFF.

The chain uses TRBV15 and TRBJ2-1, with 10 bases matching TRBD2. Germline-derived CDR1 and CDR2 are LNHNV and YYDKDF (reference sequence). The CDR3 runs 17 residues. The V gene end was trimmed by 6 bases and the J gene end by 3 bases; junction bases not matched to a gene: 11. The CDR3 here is CATRTETGTSDYNEQFF. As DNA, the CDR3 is TGTGCCACCAGGACGGAAACCGGGACTAGCGACTACAATGAGCAGTTCTTC.

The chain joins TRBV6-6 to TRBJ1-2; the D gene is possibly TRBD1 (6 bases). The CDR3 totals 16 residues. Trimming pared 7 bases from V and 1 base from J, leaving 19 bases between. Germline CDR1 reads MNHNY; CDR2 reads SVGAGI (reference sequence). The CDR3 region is CASTTGPGAGNYGYTF. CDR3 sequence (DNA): TGTGCCAGCACAACGGGCCCAGGGGCGGGTAACTATGGCTACACCTTC.

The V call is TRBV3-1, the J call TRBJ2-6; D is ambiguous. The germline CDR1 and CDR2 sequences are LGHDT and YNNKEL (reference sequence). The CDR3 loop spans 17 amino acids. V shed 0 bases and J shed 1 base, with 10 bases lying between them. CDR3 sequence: CASSQDYWGSGANVLTF. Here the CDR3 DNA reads TGTGCCAGCAGCCAAGATTATTGGGGATCTGGGGCCAACGTCCTGACTTTC.

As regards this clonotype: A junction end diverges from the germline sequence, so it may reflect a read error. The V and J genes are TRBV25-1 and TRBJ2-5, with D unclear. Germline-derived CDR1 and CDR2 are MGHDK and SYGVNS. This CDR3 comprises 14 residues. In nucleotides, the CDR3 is TGTGCCTGCAGTGAATCGCGCGGCCAAGAGACCCAGTACTTC. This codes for CACSESRGQETQYF.

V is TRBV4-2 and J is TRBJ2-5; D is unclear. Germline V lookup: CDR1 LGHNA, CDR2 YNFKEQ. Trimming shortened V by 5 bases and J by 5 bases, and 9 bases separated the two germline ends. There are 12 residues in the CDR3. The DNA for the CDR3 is TGTGCCAGCAGCACCACGGGCGAGACCCAGTACTTC. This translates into CASSTTGETQYF.

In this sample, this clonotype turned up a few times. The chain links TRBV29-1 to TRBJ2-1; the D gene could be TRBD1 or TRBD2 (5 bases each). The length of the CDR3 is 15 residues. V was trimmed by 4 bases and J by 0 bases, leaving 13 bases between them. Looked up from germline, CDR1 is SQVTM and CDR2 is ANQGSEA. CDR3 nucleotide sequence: TGCAGCGTTGGGGGGACCCAACGCTCCTACAATGAGCAGTTCTTC. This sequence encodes CSVGGTQRSYNEQFF.

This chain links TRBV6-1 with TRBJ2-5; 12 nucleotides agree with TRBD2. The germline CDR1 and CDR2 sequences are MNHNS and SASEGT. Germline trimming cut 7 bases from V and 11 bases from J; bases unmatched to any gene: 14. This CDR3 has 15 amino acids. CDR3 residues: CASTPTSGSLNEQYF. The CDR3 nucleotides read TGTGCCAGCACCCCGACTAGCGGGAGTTTAAATGAGCAGTACTTC.

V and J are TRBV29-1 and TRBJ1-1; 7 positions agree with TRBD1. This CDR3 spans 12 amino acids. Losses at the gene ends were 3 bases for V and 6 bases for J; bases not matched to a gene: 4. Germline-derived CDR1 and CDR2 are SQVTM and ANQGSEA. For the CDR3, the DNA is TGCAGCGTTGAGGTAGACAGGGCTGAAGCTTTCTTT. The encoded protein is CSVEVDRAEAFF.